Below, one T cell receptor (beta chain) is given with its context. These data originate in a study of blood T cell repertoires in COVID-19. Per the authors' pipeline: Using reference gene primer amplification, nucleated cell counts were estimated. Sequencing was performed with immunoSEQ multiplex PCR; in TCRdb, only in-frame clones are kept and a portion is missing. V and J calls and clone size are as listed in that table; D and trimming were resolved from the DNA. The sample contains about 250,000 clones, 80% to 90% of which appear only once. Germline CDR1 and CDR2: MNHEY and SVGAGI. V was clipped by 10 bases and J by 3 bases, with 10 bases between them. The CDR3 is made up of 12 amino acids.

The sequenced sample consisted of peripheral blood. This clonotype was sampled from an older man with acute or convalescent COVID-19. The chain couples TRBV6-5 to TRBJ1-3; D gene unclear. This CDR3 is CATNPGGNTIYF. As DNA, the CDR3 is TGTGCCACCAACCCCGGTGGAAACACCATATATTTT.